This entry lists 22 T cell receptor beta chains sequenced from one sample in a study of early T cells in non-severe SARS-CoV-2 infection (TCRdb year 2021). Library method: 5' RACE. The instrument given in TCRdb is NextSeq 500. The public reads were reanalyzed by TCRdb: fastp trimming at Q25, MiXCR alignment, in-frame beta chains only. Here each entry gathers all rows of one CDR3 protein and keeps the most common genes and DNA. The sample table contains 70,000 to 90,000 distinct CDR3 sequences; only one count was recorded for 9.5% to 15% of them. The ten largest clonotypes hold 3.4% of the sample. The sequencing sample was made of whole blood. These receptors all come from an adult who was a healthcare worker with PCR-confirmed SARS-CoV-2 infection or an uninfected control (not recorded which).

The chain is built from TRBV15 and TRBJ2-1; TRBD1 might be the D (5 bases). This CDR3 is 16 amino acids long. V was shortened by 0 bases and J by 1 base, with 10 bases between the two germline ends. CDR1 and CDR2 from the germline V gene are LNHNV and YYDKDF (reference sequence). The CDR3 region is CATSRDAGNSYNEQFF. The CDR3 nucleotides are TGTGCCACCAGCAGAGATGCAGGGAATTCCTACAATGAGCAGTTCTTC. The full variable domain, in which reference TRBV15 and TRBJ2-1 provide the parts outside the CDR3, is DAMVIQNPRYQVTQFGKPVTLSCSQTLNHNVMYWYQQKSSQAPKLLFHYYDKDFNNEADTPDNFQSRRPNTSFCFLDIRSPGLGDTAMYLCATSRDAGNSYNEQFFGPGTRLTVL.

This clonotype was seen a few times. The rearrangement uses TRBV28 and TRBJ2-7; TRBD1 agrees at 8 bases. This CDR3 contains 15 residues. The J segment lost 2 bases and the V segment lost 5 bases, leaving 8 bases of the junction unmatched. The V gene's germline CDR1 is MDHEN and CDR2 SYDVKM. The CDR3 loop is CASSVSTGVAYEQYF. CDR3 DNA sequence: TGTGCCAGCAGTGTCTCGACAGGGGTCGCCTACGAGCAGTACTTC. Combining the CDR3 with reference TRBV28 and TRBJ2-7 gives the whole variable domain DVKVTQSSRYLVKRTGEKVFLECVQDMDHENMFWYRQDPGLGLRLIYFSYDVKMKEKGDIPEGYSVSREKKERFSLILESASTNQTSMYLCASSVSTGVAYEQYFGPGTRLTVT.

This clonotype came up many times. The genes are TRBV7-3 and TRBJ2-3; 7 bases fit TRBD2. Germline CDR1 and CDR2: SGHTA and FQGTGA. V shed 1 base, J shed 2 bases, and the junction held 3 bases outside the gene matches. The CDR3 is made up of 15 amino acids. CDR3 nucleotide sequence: TGTGCCAGCAGCTTAAGCGCGGGAGTCACAGATACGCAGTATTTT. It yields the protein CASSLSAGVTDTQYF.

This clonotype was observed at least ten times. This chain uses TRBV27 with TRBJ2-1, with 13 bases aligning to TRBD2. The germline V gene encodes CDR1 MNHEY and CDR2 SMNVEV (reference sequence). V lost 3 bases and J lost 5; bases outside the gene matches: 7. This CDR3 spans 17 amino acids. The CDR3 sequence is CASSLPPTSGRDNEQFF. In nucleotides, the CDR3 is TGTGCCAGCAGTTTGCCTCCAACTAGCGGGAGGGACAATGAGCAGTTCTTC.

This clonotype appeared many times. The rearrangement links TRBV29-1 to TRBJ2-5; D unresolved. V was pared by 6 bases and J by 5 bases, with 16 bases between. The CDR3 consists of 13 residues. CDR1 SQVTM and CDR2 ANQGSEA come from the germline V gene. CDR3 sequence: CSVKGSGVETQYF. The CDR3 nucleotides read TGCAGCGTCAAAGGGTCGGGTGTGGAGACCCAGTACTTC.

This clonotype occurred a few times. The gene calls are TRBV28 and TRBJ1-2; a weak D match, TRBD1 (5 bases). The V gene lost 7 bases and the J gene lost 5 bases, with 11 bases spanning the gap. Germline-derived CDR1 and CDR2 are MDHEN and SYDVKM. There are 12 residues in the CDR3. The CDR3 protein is CASTVTGYGYTF. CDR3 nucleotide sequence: TGTGCCAGCACCGTCACAGGATATGGCTACACCTTC.

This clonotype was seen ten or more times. The CDR3 protein is CATLGNTEAFF. The DNA for the CDR3 is TGTGCCACCCTGGGGAACACTGAAGCTTTCTTT. The V gene is TRBV28, the J gene TRBJ1-1; D is ambiguous. The germline V gene encodes CDR1 MDHEN and CDR2 SYDVKM. V lost 10 bases, J lost 1 base, and 7 bases lay in between. The CDR3 runs 11 residues.

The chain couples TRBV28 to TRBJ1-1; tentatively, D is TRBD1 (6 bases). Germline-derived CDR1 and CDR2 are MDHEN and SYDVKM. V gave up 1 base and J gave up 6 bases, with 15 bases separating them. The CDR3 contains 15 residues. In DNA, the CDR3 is TGTGCCAGCAGTTTATATAGGGGGGGAGTCCCTGAAGCTTTCTTT. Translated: CASSLYRGGVPEAFF.

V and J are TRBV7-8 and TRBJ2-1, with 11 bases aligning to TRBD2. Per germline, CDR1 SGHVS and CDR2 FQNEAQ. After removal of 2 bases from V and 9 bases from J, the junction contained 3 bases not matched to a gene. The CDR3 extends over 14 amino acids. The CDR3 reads CASSLTSGSSEQFF. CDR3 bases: TGTGCCAGCAGCTTAACTAGCGGGAGCAGTGAGCAGTTCTTC.

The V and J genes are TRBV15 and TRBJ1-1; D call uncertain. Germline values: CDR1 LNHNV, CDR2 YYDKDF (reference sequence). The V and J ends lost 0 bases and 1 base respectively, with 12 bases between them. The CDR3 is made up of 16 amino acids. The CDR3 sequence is CATSRDYGRSNTEAFF. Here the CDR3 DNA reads TGTGCCACCAGCAGAGATTACGGTCGATCGAACACTGAAGCTTTCTTT.

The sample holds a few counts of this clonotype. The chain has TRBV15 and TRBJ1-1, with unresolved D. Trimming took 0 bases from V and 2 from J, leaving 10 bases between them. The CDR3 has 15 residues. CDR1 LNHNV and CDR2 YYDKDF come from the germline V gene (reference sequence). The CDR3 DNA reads TGTGCCACCAGCAGAGATCTCTATCCTAACACTGAAGCTTTCTTT. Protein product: CATSRDLYPNTEAFF.

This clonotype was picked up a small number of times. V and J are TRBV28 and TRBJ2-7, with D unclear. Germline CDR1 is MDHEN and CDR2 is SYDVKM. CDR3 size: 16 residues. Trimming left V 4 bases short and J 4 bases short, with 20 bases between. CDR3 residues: CASSSIDTPSGYEQYF. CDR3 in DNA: TGTGCCAGCAGTTCCATCGACACTCCCTCCGGGTACGAGCAGTACTTC.

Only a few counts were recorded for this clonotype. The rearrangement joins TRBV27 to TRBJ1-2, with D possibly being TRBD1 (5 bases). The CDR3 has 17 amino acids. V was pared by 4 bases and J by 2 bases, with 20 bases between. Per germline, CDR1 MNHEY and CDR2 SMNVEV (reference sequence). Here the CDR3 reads CASSSYRLGGTNYGYTF. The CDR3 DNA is TGTGCCAGCAGTTCATACCGCCTGGGGGGGACCAACTATGGCTACACCTTC.

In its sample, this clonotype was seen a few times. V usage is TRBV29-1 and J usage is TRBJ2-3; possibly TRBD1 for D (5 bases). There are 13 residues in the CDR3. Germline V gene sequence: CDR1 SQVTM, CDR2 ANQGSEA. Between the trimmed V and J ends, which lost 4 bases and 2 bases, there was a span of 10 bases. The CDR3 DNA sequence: TGCAGCGTTGTCAGCAGGGCCACAGATACGCAGTATTTT. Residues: CSVVSRATDTQYF.

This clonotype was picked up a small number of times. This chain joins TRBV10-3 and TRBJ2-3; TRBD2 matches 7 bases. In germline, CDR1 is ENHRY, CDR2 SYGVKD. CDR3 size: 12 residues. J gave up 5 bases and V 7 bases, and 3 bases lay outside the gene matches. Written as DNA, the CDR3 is TGTGCCATCAACGGGGAGGGAGATACGCAGTATTTT. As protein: CAINGEGDTQYF.

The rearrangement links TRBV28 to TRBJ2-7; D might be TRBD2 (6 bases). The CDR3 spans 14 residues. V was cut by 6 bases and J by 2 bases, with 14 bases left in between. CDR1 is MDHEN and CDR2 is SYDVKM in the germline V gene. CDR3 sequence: CASRSRRGTYEQYF. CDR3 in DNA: TGTGCCAGCAGATCTAGACGGGGGACCTACGAGCAGTACTTC.

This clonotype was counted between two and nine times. CDR3 sequence (DNA): TGTGCCAGCAGCTCTTACAGGGGGCGGGAGACCCAGTACTTC. Encoded protein: CASSSYRGRETQYF. The genes are TRBV5-4 and TRBJ2-5; TRBD1 matches at 9 bases. Germline V CDR1 and CDR2: SGHNT, YYREEE (reference sequence). Trimming cost V 3 bases and J 5 bases; bases outside gene matches: 5. This CDR3 is 14 amino acids long.

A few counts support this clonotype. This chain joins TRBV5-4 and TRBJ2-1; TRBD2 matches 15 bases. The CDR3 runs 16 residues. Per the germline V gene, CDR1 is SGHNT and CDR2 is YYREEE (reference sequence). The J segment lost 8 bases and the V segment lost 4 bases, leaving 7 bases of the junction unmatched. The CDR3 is CASSRTSGRAADEQFF. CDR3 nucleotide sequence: TGTGCCAGCAGCCGGACTAGCGGGAGGGCGGCGGATGAGCAGTTCTTC.

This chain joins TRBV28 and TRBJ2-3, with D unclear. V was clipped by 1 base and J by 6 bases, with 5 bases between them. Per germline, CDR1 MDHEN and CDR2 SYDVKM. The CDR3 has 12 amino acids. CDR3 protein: CASSLYYDTQYF. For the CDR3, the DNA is TGTGCCAGCAGTTTATATTACGATACGCAGTATTTT.

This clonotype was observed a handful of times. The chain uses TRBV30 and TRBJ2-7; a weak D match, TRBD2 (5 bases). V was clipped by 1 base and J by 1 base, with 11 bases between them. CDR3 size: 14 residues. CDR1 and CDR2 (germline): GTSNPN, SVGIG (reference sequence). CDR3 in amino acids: CAWSGGLNSYEQYF. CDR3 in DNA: TGTGCCTGGAGTGGCGGACTCAATTCCTACGAGCAGTACTTC.

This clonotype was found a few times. CDR3 amino acids: CASKGQGTDTEAFF. For the CDR3, the DNA is TGTGCCAGCAAGGGACAGGGGACCGACACTGAAGCTTTCTTT. This chain connects TRBV4-2 to TRBJ1-1, with 10 bases fitting TRBD1. The CDR3 contains 14 residues. Germline CDR1 reads LGHNA; CDR2 reads YNFKEQ. The junction had 5 bases not matched to a gene; V was cut back by 7 bases and J by 3 bases.

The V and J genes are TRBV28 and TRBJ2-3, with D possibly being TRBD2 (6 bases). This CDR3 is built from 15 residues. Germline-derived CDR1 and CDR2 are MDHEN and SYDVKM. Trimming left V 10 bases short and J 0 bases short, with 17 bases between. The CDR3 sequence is CATVTGLTSTDTQYF. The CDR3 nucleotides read TGTGCCACCGTTACGGGACTCACTAGCACAGATACGCAGTATTTT.